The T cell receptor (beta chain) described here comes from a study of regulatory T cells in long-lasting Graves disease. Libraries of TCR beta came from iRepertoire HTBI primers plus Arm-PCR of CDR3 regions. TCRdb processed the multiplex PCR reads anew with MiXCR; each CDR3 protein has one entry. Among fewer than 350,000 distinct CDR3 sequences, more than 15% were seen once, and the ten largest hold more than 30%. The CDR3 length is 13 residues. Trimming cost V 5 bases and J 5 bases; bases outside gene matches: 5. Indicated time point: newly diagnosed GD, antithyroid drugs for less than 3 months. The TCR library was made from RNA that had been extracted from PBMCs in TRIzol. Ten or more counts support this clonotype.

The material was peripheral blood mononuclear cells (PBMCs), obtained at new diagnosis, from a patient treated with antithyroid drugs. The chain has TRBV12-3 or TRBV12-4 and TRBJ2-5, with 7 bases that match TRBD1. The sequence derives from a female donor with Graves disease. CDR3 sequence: CASSKDRRETQYF. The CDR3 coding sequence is TGTGCCAGCAGTAAGGACAGGCGTGAGACCCAGTACTTC.